The next 30 T cell receptor beta chains were all read from a single sample in a study of Graves' ophthalmopathy and Graves' hyperthyroidism. From RNA, the CDR3 regions of TCR beta chains were amplified and sequenced. An initial RT-PCR round employing HTBI primers preceded a second-round multiplex PCR. One entry per CDR3 protein, called by TCRdb with MiXCR from the multiplex PCR reads. The repertoire has approximately 700,000 distinct CDR3 sequences, just over 40% of them found once; the top ten carry 3% to 4%. The sample comprised peripheral blood. These receptors were obtained from an adult man with Graves' ophthalmopathy.

V is TRBV9 and J is TRBJ1-2; the D gene is possibly TRBD1 (6 bases). This CDR3 contains 15 residues. Germline assignment: CDR1 SGDLS and CDR2 YYNGEE. Trimming took 1 base from V and 5 from J, leaving 15 bases between them. DNA of the CDR3: TGTGCCAGCAGCGTACACCAGGGGAGGGGTTATGGCTACACCTTC. Its translation is CASSVHQGRGYGYTF.

This clonotype was counted at least ten times. The chain uses TRBV15 and TRBJ2-7, with D possibly matching TRBD1 (5 bases). CDR1 and CDR2 from the germline V gene are LNHNV and YYDKDF (reference sequence). Trimming took off 0 bases at V and 6 bases at J, with 15 bases between the two ends. This CDR3 spans 15 amino acids. The CDR3 nucleotides read TGTGCCACCAGCAGAGAGGTATTTGGGGCAAGCGAGCAGTACTTC. Translating it yields CATSREVFGASEQYF.

This chain connects TRBV10-3 to TRBJ2-3, with D unclear. Trimming removed 8 bases from V and 2 bases from J, with 17 bases in between. CDR3 length equals 15 residues. Germline CDR1 and CDR2: ENHRY and SYGVKD. The CDR3 is CAIRRGRTPTDTQYF. In DNA form, the CDR3 reads TGTGCCATCCGGAGAGGCAGGACCCCCACAGATACGCAGTATTTT.

The rearrangement links TRBV25-1 to TRBJ1-1; 11 nucleotides match TRBD1. The length of the CDR3 is 16 residues. Looked up from germline, CDR1 is MGHDK and CDR2 is SYGVNS. Germline trimming cut 5 bases from V and 4 bases from J; bases unmatched to any gene: 9. Here the CDR3 reads CASSPHPGQGGTEAFF. The CDR3 DNA reads TGTGCCAGCAGTCCGCACCCGGGACAGGGGGGCACTGAAGCTTTCTTT.

This CDR3 reads CASSPRTGGLAGELFF. The CDR3, as DNA: TGTGCCAGCAGCCCTCGGACAGGGGGCCTGGCCGGGGAGCTGTTTTTT. The rearrangement uses TRBV9 and TRBJ2-2; 11 nucleotides align to TRBD1. Germline-derived CDR1 and CDR2 are SGDLS and YYNGEE. Losses at the gene ends were 4 bases for V and 6 bases for J; bases not matched to a gene: 8. This CDR3 has 16 amino acids.

This clonotype was picked up a small number of times. The genes are TRBV20-1 and TRBJ2-5; the D gene is possibly TRBD2 (6 bases). The CDR3 contains 15 residues. Per germline, CDR1 DFQATT and CDR2 SNEGSKA (reference sequence). V lost 8 bases and J lost 5, with 24 bases in between. The CDR3 DNA follows: TGCAGTTTTTCTCTTTCGGGAGTAATGGGGGAGACCCAGTACTTC. This codes for CSFSLSGVMGETQYF.

This clonotype appeared many times. The chain carries TRBV12-3 or TRBV12-4 and TRBJ1-3; D gene unclear. Trimming stripped 6 bases from V and 0 bases from J, with 15 bases between. This CDR3 contains 16 residues. CDR3 protein: CASRETGINSGNTIYF. CDR3 nucleotides: TGTGCCAGCAGGGAAACGGGGATCAACTCTGGAAACACCATATATTTT.

The chain uses TRBV9 and TRBJ2-2; 8 bases fit TRBD2. With V trimmed by 0 bases and J by 8 bases, 6 bases remained unmatched. The germline V gene encodes CDR1 SGDLS and CDR2 YYNGEE. The CDR3 runs 15 residues. In DNA form, the CDR3 reads TGTGCCAGCAGCGTAGCTACGGCTAGCGGGGGGGAGCTGTTTTTT. It specifies CASSVATASGGELFF.

This clonotype showed up many times. The CDR3 reads CASSAHRGLNYGYTF. Here the CDR3 DNA reads TGTGCCAGCAGTGCACACAGGGGACTAAACTATGGCTACACCTTC. The chain recombines TRBV25-1 with TRBJ1-2; 7 bases match TRBD1. This CDR3 has 15 amino acids. After removal of 4 bases from V and 2 bases from J, the junction contained 7 bases not matched to a gene. CDR1 is MGHDK, CDR2 SYGVNS, per germline.

About this clonotype itself: A much more abundant neighbour one base away suggests this may be a read error. The chain uses TRBV15 and TRBJ1-5; D may be TRBD1 (6 bases). Germline values: CDR1 LNHNV, CDR2 YYDKDF (reference sequence). The CDR3 totals 17 residues. CDR3 region: CATGRDVGTGQLKPQHF. For the CDR3, the DNA is TGTGCCACCGGCAGAGATGTCGGGACCGGACAGTTGAAGCCCCAGCATTTT. Using reference TRBV15 and TRBJ1-5 for the parts outside the CDR3, the full variable domain is DAMVIQNPRYQVTQFGKPVTLSCSQTLNHNVMYWYQQKSSQAPKLLFHYYDKDFNNEADTPDNFQSRRPNTSFCFLDIRSPGLGDTAMYLCATGRDVGTGQLKPQHFGDGTRLSIL.

This clonotype showed up many times. The rearrangement uses TRBV4-2 and TRBJ1-6; D is ambiguous. Germline CDR1 and CDR2: LGHNA and YNFKEQ. The V gene lost 1 base and the J gene lost 9 bases, with 10 bases spanning the gap. This CDR3 region has 14 residues. CDR3 protein: CASSQAALGSPLHF. The CDR3 region has the DNA TGTGCCAGCAGCCAAGCTGCTTTGGGTTCACCCCTCCACTTT.

The chain is built from TRBV29-1 and TRBJ1-1; possible D gene TRBD1, 5 bases. Germline V lookup: CDR1 SQVTM, CDR2 ANQGSEA. V lost 7 bases, J lost 0 bases, and 12 bases lay in between. The CDR3 is 13 residues long. CDR3 coding DNA: TGCAGCGCCGGGGGAGCCATGAACACTGAAGCTTTCTTT. It encodes CSAGGAMNTEAFF.

This clonotype was seen many times. At one end, the junction sequence differs from germline, possibly due to a read error. V and J are TRBV5-1 and TRBJ1-6; 10 bases align to TRBD1. Germline V gene data show CDR1 as SGHRS and CDR2 as YFSETQ. This CDR3 has 15 residues. CDR3: CASSLDRGLNSPLHF. CDR3 nucleotide sequence: TGTGCCAGCAGCCTCGACAGGGGGCTTAATTCACCCCTCCACTTT.

There are many counts of this clonotype. The rearrangement uses TRBV24-1 and TRBJ2-7; D is undetermined. The CDR3 is 12 amino acids. Germline lookup yields CDR1 KGHDR and CDR2 SFDVKD. Trimming cost V 3 bases and J 5 bases, with 7 bases left between them. The CDR3 DNA follows: TGTGCCACCAGTGATCCCGCCCACGAGCAGTACTTC. Its translation is CATSDPAHEQYF.

The sample holds many counts of this clonotype. The CDR3 region has the DNA TGTGCCAGCAGCTCGGGACTCCTAAACACCGGGGAGCTGTTTTTT. This encodes CASSSGLLNTGELFF. The chain has TRBV7-2 and TRBJ2-2, with D perhaps matching TRBD2 (6 bases). Trimming cost V 4 bases and J 2 bases, with 11 bases left between them. Germline V gene sequence: CDR1 SGHTA, CDR2 FQGNSA. The CDR3 consists of 15 residues. Supplemented by reference TRBV7-2 and TRBJ2-2, the full variable domain reads GAGVSQSPSNKVTEKGKDVELRCDPISGHTALYWYRQSLGQGLEFLIYFQGNSAPDKSGLPSDRFSAERTGGSVSTLTIQRTQQEDSAVYLCASSSGLLNTGELFFGEGSRLTVL.

This clonotype was recorded at least ten times. The rearrangement joins TRBV19 to TRBJ1-5, with a possible D match to TRBD1 (5 bases). Germline lookup yields CDR1 LNHDA and CDR2 SQIVND (reference sequence). Trimming shortened V by 4 bases and J by 6 bases, and 13 bases separated the two germline ends. The CDR3 spans 14 residues. The CDR3 nucleotides are TGTGCCAGTAGTACCGGTCGGGGGAGTCAGCCCCAGCATTTT. It translates to CASSTGRGSQPQHF.

The rearrangement links TRBV2 to TRBJ2-7; TRBD2 matches at 12 bases. V gave up 2 bases and J gave up 9 bases; unmatched junction bases: 5. In germline, CDR1 is SNHLY, CDR2 FYNNEI. The CDR3 loop spans 14 amino acids. DNA for the CDR3: TGTGCCAGCAGTGAACGGGCTAGCGGGAGGGCGCAGTACTTC. Amino acid sequence: CASSERASGRAQYF.

This clonotype occurred many times. The V and J genes are TRBV6-5 and TRBJ2-7; 11 bases agree with TRBD1. Germline CDR1 is MNHEY and CDR2 is SVGAGI. The CDR3 runs to 14 residues. V dropped 6 bases and J dropped 5; count of bases not matched to a gene: 6. CDR3 residues: CASSSDRGPHEQYF. CDR3 coding DNA: TGTGCCAGCAGCTCGGACAGGGGGCCCCACGAGCAGTACTTC.

The chain uses TRBV12-3 or TRBV12-4 and TRBJ1-4, with 7 bases identical to TRBD1. CDR3 size: 17 residues. The ends lost 3 bases at V and 2 bases at J; junction bases unmatched: 9. CDR3 sequence reads: CASSFWGLTGTNEKLFF. The DNA for the CDR3 is TGTGCCAGCAGTTTCTGGGGTTTGACAGGGACTAATGAAAAACTGTTTTTT.

Details on this clonotype: A read error may explain this, as a much larger clone is one base away. The genes are TRBV9 and TRBJ1-3; D ambiguous. This CDR3 spans 14 amino acids. The germline CDR1 and CDR2 sequences are SGDLS and YYNGEE. CDR3 in amino acids: CTSSAGFSGNTIYF. The CDR3 DNA reads as TGTACCAGCAGCGCCGGGTTCTCTGGAAACACCATATATTTT.

This clonotype showed up many times. The chain is built from TRBV7-2 and TRBJ1-2, with TRBD1 identical over 8 bases. The J segment lost 7 bases and the V segment lost 5 bases, leaving 12 bases of the junction unmatched. Germline CDR1 and CDR2: SGHTA and FQGNSA. CDR3 length equals 15 residues. CDR3 sequence (DNA): TGTGCCAGCAGCCCCTTGATCCCCCAGGGGGCTGGCTACACCTTC. It codes for CASSPLIPQGAGYTF.

This clonotype was observed at least ten times. V and J are TRBV20-1 and TRBJ1-1, with no clear D. The V and J ends lost 6 bases and 5 bases respectively, with 13 bases between them. The CDR3 covers 12 residues. From germline, CDR1 is DFQATT and CDR2 SNEGSKA (reference sequence). This chain's CDR3 is CSAMRGETEAFF. DNA of the CDR3: TGCAGTGCGATGCGCGGGGAGACTGAAGCTTTCTTT.

CDR3 residues: CASSYSPTHYEQYF. For the CDR3, the DNA is TGTGCCAGCAGTTACTCGCCGACACACTACGAGCAGTACTTC. The J gene is TRBJ2-7, the V gene TRBV6-5, with D unclear. This CDR3 has 14 amino acids. Germline CDR1 MNHEY, CDR2 SVGAGI. V shed 0 bases and J shed 3 bases, with 9 bases lying between them.

The gene calls are TRBV24-1 and TRBJ2-2; 7 nucleotides line up with TRBD2. Germline V lookup: CDR1 KGHDR, CDR2 SFDVKD. CDR3 length equals 15 residues. V lost 4 bases, J lost 4 bases, and 5 bases stayed unmatched. CDR3 DNA sequence: TGTGCCACCAGTGAGGGCGGGAGCCCCACCGGGGAGCTGTTTTTT. It is translated as CATSEGGSPTGELFF.

The rearrangement links TRBV30 to TRBJ1-2; 8 nucleotides agree with TRBD1. Germline assignment: CDR1 GTSNPN and CDR2 SVGIG (reference sequence). With 1 base clipped from V and 13 bases from J, the junction kept 11 bases outside the gene matches. This CDR3 is built from 13 residues. The CDR3 region has the DNA TGTGCCTGGAGTGAGGGACAGGTCCCACCCGTCACCTTC. This translates into CAWSEGQVPPVTF.

Many counts were recorded for this clonotype. This rearrangement joins TRBV19 to TRBJ1-1; D is undetermined. CDR3 length equals 17 residues. Deletions cut 2 bases from V and 1 base from J, with 17 bases between. Germline V gene sequence: CDR1 LNHDA, CDR2 SQIVND (reference sequence). The CDR3 DNA reads TGTGCCAGTAGTATACGGTGGCGTGGAGGGTGGAACACTGAAGCTTTCTTT. This translates into CASSIRWRGGWNTEAFF.

This clonotype was seen more than once but under ten times. V is TRBV14 and J is TRBJ1-2; 9 bases map to TRBD1. After removal of 8 bases from V and 6 bases from J, the junction contained 16 bases not matched to a gene. CDR1 is SGHDN and CDR2 is FVKESK in the germline V gene. CDR3 length: 16 amino acids. The CDR3 sequence: CASSPTMEQGANGYTF. CDR3 DNA: TGTGCCAGCTCACCGACGATGGAACAGGGGGCGAATGGCTACACCTTC.

The V and J genes are TRBV7-8 and TRBJ1-1, with D uncertain. V shed 5 bases and J shed 0 bases, with 22 bases lying between them. Germline-derived CDR1 and CDR2 are SGHVS and FQNEAQ. The CDR3 length is 18 residues. CDR3 amino acids: CASSRRVGGGLVNTEAFF. The CDR3, as DNA: TGTGCCAGCAGCCGGCGGGTGGGCGGAGGGTTGGTGAACACTGAAGCTTTCTTT.

This clonotype occurred many times. The rearrangement uses TRBV7-2 and TRBJ2-7, with 9 bases that match TRBD1. Per germline, CDR1 SGHTA and CDR2 FQGNSA. This CDR3 is 16 amino acids long. V lost 4 bases, J lost 5 bases, and 12 bases stayed unmatched. The CDR3 here is CASSWAVGDRVHEQYF. The CDR3 DNA reads as TGTGCCAGCAGCTGGGCGGTGGGGGACAGGGTGCACGAGCAGTACTTC.

This clonotype was recorded many times. This chain connects TRBV7-8 to TRBJ2-5; no clear D gene. Trimming shortened V by 2 bases and J by 4 bases, and 8 bases separated the two germline ends. Germline lookup yields CDR1 SGHVS and CDR2 FQNEAQ. The CDR3 extends over 13 amino acids. The DNA for the CDR3 is TGTGCCAGCAGCTTAAGGGCCTCAGAGACCCAGTACTTC. Translating gives CASSLRASETQYF.